The rows below give T cell receptor beta chains drawn from one sample of a study of cytomegalovirus exposure and HLA in healthy donors. Method: immunoSEQ multiplex PCR; TCRdb's copy keeps in-frame clones and lacks some. The repertoire holds approximately 150,000 clones, with about 80% as singletons. The sequencing sample was made of PBMCs. These receptors all stem from a woman between 40 and 55 years old in good health and CMV-seronegative. The CDR3 runs from the conserved cysteine through the conserved F or W. The order of the fields is J gene, V gene, D gene, clone size, CDR3 length, CDR3 DNA, CDR3 protein. The D gene is left open where the match is weak. For some rows the clone size is stated as once, few or many, or as a class when expanded; others skip it.

J: TRBJ2-2; V: TRBV11-3; D: .; size: .; length: 16; DNA: TGTGCCAGCAGCCCTTTATTAGCCAGGAACACCGGGGAGCTGTTTTTT; CDR3: CASSPLLARNTGELFF
J: TRBJ2-1; V: TRBV5-1; D: .; size: .; length: 14; DNA: TGCGCCAGCAGCTTGGAACAGGGAATCAATGAGCAGTTCTTC; CDR3: CASSLEQGINEQFF
J: TRBJ2-3; V: TRBV7-9; D: .; size: .; length: 13; DNA: TGTGCCAGCAGCCTGGTCACTACAGATACGCAGTATTTT; CDR3: CASSLVTTDTQYF
J: TRBJ2-7; V: TRBV9; D: TRBD2; size: .; length: 14; DNA: TGTGCCAGCAGCCAAGGACTAGTGGGCTACGAGCAGTACTTC; CDR3: CASSQGLVGYEQYF
J: TRBJ1-3; V: TRBV28; D: .; size: .; length: 15; DNA: TGTGCCAGTTCCGCAAACAGGGTCTCTGGAAACACCATATATTTT; CDR3: CASSANRVSGNTIYF
J: TRBJ2-6; V: TRBV5-1; D: TRBD2; size: .; length: 18; DNA: TGCGCCAGCACTGTTGGACTAGCGGGAGCTTCTGGGGCCAACGTCCTGACTTTC; CDR3: CASTVGLAGASGANVLTF
J: TRBJ1-5; V: TRBV6-5; D: TRBD1; size: .; length: 15; DNA: TGTGCCAGCAGAAGACAGGGGAATGGCAATCAGCCCCAGCATTTT; CDR3: CASRRQGNGNQPQHF
J: TRBJ2-7; V: TRBV6-5; D: .; size: .; length: 13; DNA: TGTGCCAGCAGCCCCACAGGGAAGCAGATTCGGTACTTC; CDR3: CASSPTGKQIRYF
J: TRBJ2-5; V: TRBV10-3; D: .; size: .; length: 12; DNA: TGTGCCATCAGTGATTCTCGGGAGACCCAGTACTTC; CDR3: CAISDSRETQYF
J: TRBJ1-2; V: TRBV5-6; D: TRBD1; size: .; length: 16; DNA: TGTGCCAGCAGCTTGTTGTTTGCCGGACAGGTCGATGGCTACACCTTC; CDR3: CASSLLFAGQVDGYTF
J: TRBJ2-7; V: TRBV9; D: TRBD2; size: .; length: 15; DNA: TGTGCCAGCAGCCAGAGGGCGGGAGAGGTTTTCGAGCAGTACTTC; CDR3: CASSQRAGEVFEQYF
J: TRBJ2-1; V: TRBV7-2; D: TRBD2; size: few; length: 17; DNA: TGTGCCAGCAGCTTAAATCCTAGCGGGGCTTCCTACAATGAGCAGTTCTTC; CDR3: CASSLNPSGASYNEQFF
J: TRBJ2-7; V: TRBV5-1; D: .; size: .; length: 15; DNA: TGCGCCAGCAGCTTGGGACACCCCGGTGCCTACGAGCAGTACTTC; CDR3: CASSLGHPGAYEQYF
J: TRBJ1-1; V: TRBV10-3; D: .; size: .; length: 13; DNA: TGTGCCATCAGTGGTCAGATGAACACTGAAGCTTTCTTT; CDR3: CAISGQMNTEAFF
J: TRBJ2-4; V: TRBV9; D: .; size: .; length: 16; DNA: TGTGCCAGCAGCGCCACCATTAGCGACCCTAAAAACATTCAGTACTTC; CDR3: CASSATISDPKNIQYF
J: TRBJ2-3; V: TRBV9; D: .; size: .; length: 12; DNA: TGTGCCAGCAGCGTAGTTGAGGGGGCGCAGTATTTT; CDR3: CASSVVEGAQYF
J: TRBJ2-7; V: TRBV7-8; D: .; size: once; length: 17; DNA: TGTGCCAGCAGCCCCGCGGCGGTCGGAGGGAACACCTACGAGCAGTACTTC; CDR3: CASSPAAVGGNTYEQYF
J: TRBJ2-3; V: TRBV5-1; D: TRBD1; size: .; length: 15; DNA: TGCGCCAGCAGCTTGATTCAGGGGGGCACAGATACGCAGTATTTT; CDR3: CASSLIQGGTDTQYF
J: TRBJ2-5; V: TRBV5-1; D: TRBD1; size: .; length: 14; DNA: TGCGCCAGCAGCCACATGACAGGGGAAGAGACCCAGTACTTC; CDR3: CASSHMTGEETQYF
J: TRBJ1-1; V: TRBV7-3; D: .; size: few; length: 14; DNA: TGTGCCAGCAGCTTAGCCTCGAGCGGAACTGAAGCTTTCTTT; CDR3: CASSLASSGTEAFF
J: TRBJ1-5; V: TRBV27; D: TRBD1; size: .; length: 15; DNA: TGTGCCAGCAGCCGGGACAGGGGGATGGTTCAGCCCCAGCATTTT; CDR3: CASSRDRGMVQPQHF
J: TRBJ1-5; V: TRBV2; D: .; size: .; length: 14; DNA: TGTGCCAGCAGGGGTCGAGGGCGGTATCAGCCCCAGCATTTT; CDR3: CASRGRGRYQPQHF
J: TRBJ2-2; V: TRBV14; D: .; size: few; length: 18; DNA: TGTGCCAGCAGCCAAGTGGGTCGAGGGAGCAGGAACACCGGGGAGCTGTTTTTT; CDR3: CASSQVGRGSRNTGELFF
J: TRBJ1-2; V: TRBV28; D: TRBD1; size: .; length: 14; DNA: TGTGCCAGCAGTGCTTCCGGGACAGGGTATGGCTACACCTTC; CDR3: CASSASGTGYGYTF